This T cell receptor (beta chain) was sequenced during a study of technical replicates of blood from a few donors. The CDR3 extends over 13 amino acids. The germline V and J ends were trimmed by 8 bases and 2 bases, with 10 bases remaining between them. CDR1 is WNHNN and CDR2 is SYGVQD in the germline V gene (reference sequence). Sequencing was performed with immunoSEQ multiplex PCR; in TCRdb, only in-frame clones are kept and a portion is missing. This table has some 70,000 clones, roughly 97% appearing once. The J gene is TRBJ2-1, the V gene TRBV10-1; D might be TRBD2 (6 bases). Sample: T cells isolated from PBMCs. This TCR came from a human donor in good health. CDR3 residues: CASRRGPYNEQFF. DNA of the CDR3: TGCGCCAGCCGGAGGGGACCCTACAATGAGCAGTTCTTC.